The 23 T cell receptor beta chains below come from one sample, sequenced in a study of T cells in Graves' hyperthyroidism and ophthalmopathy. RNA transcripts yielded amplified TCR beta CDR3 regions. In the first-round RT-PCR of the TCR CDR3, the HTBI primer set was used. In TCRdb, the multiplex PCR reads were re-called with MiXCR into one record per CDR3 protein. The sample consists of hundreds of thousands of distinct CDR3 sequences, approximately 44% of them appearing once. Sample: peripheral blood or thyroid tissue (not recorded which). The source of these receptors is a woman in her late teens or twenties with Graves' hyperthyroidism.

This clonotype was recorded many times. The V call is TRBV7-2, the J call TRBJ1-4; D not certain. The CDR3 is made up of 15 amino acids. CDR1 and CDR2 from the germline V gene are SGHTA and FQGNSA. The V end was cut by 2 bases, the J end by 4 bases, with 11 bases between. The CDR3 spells CASSLWQGLNEKLFF. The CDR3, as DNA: TGTGCCAGCAGCTTATGGCAAGGACTTAATGAAAAACTGTTTTTT.

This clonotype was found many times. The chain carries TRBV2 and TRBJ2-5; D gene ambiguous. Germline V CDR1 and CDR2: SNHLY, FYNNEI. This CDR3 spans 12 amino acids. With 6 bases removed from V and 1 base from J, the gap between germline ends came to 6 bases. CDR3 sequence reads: CASRGIQETQYF. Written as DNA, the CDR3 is TGTGCCAGCAGGGGGATCCAAGAGACCCAGTACTTC.

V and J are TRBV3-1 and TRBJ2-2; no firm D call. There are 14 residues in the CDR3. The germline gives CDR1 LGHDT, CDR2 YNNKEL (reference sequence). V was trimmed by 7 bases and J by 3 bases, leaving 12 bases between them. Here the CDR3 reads CASTRQADTGELFF. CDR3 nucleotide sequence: TGTGCCAGCACCAGGCAAGCAGACACCGGGGAGCTGTTTTTT.

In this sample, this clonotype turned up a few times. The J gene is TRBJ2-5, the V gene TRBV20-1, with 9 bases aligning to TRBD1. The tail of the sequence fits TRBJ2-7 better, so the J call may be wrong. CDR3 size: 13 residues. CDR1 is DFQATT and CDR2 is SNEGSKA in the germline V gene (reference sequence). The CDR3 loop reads CSAVGTGSYEQYF. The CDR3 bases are TGCAGTGCCGTAGGGACAGGGAGTTACGAGCAGTACTTC.

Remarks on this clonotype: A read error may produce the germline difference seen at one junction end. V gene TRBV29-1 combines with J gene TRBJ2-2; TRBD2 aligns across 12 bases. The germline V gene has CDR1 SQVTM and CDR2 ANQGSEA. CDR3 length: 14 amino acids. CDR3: CGVPSGRAAGELFF. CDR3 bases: TGCGGCGTTCCTAGCGGGAGGGCCGCCGGGGAGCTGTTTTTT.

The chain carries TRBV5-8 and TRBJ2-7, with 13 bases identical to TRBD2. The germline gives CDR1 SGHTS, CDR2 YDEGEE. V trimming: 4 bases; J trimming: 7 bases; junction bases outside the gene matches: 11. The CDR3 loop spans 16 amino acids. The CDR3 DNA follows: TGTGCCAGCAGCCCAACTAGCGGGAGGGCCTATGGGGAGCAGTACTTC. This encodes CASSPTSGRAYGEQYF.

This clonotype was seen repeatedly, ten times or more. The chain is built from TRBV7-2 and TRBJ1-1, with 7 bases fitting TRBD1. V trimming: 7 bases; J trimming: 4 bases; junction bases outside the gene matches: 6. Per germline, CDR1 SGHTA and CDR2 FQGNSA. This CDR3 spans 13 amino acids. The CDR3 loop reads CASNPGQFTEAFF. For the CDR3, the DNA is TGTGCCAGCAACCCGGGACAGTTCACTGAAGCTTTCTTT.

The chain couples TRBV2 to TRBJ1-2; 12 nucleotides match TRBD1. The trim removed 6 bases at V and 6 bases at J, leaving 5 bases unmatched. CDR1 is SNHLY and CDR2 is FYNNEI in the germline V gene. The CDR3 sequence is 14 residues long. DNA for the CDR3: TGTGCCAGCAGGCCCGGGACAGGGGGCGATGGCTACACCTTC. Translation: CASRPGTGGDGYTF.

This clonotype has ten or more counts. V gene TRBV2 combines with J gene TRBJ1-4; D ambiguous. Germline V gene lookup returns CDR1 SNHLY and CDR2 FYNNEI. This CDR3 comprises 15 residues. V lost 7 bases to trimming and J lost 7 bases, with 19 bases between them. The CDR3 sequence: CASTPLDGEGEKLFF. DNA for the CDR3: TGTGCCAGCACCCCGCTGGACGGGGAAGGTGAAAAACTGTTTTTT.

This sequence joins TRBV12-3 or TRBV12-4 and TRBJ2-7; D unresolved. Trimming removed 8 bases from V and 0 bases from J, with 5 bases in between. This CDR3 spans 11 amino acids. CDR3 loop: CASESSYEQYF. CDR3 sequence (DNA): TGTGCCAGCGAGAGCTCCTACGAGCAGTACTTC.

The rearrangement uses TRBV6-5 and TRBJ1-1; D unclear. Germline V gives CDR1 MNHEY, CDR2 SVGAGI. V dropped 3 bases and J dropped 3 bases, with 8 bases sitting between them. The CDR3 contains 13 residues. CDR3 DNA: TGTGCCAGCAGTTATCAGACTTACACTGAAGCTTTCTTT. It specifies CASSYQTYTEAFF.

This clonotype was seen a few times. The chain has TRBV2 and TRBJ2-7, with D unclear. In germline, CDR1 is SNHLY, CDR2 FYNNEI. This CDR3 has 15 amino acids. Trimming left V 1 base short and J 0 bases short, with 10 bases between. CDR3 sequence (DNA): TGTGCCAGCAGTGAAGGGGTTCAACGCTCCTACGAGCAGTACTTC. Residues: CASSEGVQRSYEQYF.

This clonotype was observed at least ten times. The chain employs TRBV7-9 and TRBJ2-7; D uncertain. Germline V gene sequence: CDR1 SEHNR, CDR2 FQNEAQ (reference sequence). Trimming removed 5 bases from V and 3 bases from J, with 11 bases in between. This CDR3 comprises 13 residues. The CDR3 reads CASSPGLLYEQYF. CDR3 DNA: TGTGCCAGCAGCCCCGGCCTCCTCTACGAGCAGTACTTC.

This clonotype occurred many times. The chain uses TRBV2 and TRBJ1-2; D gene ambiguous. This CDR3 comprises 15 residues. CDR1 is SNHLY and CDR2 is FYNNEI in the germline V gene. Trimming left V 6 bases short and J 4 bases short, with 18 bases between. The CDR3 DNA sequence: TGTGCCAGCAGCTGGACCCCACCAGCAGGCTATGGCTACACCTTC. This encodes CASSWTPPAGYGYTF.

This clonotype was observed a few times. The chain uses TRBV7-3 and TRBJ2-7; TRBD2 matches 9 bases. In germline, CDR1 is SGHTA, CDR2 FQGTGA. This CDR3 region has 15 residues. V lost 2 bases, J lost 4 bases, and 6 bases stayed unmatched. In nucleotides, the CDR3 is TGTGCCAGCAGCTTAGCTGCGGGAGGGCCTTACGAGCAGTACTTC. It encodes CASSLAAGGPYEQYF.

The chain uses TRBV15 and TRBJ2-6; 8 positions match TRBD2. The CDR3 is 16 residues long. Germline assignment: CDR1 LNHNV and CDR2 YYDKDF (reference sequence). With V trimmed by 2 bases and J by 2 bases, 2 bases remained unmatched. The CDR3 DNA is TGTGCCACCAGCAGACTACTAGCGGCTGGGGCCAACGTCCTGACTTTC. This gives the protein CATSRLLAAGANVLTF. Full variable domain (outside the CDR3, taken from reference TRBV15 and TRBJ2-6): DAMVIQNPRYQVTQFGKPVTLSCSQTLNHNVMYWYQQKSSQAPKLLFHYYDKDFNNEADTPDNFQSRRPNTSFCFLDIRSPGLGDTAMYLCATSRLLAAGANVLTFGAGSRLTVL.

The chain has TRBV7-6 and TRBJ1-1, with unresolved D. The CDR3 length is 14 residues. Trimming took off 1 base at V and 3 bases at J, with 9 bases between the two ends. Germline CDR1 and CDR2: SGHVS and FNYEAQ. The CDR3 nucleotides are TGTGCCAGCAGCTTAGGTCCTCCGGACACTGAAGCTTTCTTT. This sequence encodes CASSLGPPDTEAFF.

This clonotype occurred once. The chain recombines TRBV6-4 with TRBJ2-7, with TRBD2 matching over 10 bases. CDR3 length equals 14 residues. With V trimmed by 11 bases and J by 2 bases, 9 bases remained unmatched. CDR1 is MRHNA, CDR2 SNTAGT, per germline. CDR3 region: CAQSGTSVTYEQYF. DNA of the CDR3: TGTGCCCAGTCCGGGACTAGCGTCACCTACGAGCAGTACTTC.

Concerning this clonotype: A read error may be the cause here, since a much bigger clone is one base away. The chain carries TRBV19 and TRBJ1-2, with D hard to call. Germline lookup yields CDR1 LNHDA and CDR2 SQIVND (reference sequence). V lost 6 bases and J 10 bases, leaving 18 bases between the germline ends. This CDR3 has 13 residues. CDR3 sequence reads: CASSPLRASDYTF. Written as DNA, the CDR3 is TGTGCCAGTAGCCCCCTTAGGGCGTCCGACTACACCTTC. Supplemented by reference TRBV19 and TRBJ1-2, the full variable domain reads DGGITQSPKYLFRKEGQNVTLSCEQNLNHDAMYWYRQDPGQGLRLIYYSQIVNDFQKGDIAEGYSVSREKKESFPLTVTSAQKNPTAFYLCASSPLRASDYTFGSGTRLTVV.

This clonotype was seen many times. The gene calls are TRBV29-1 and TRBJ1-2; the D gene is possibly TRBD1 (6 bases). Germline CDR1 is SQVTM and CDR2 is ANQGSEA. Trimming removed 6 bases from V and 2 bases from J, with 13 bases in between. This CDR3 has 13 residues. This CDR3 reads CSVKFGQNYGYTF. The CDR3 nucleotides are TGCAGCGTCAAATTCGGACAGAACTATGGCTACACCTTC.

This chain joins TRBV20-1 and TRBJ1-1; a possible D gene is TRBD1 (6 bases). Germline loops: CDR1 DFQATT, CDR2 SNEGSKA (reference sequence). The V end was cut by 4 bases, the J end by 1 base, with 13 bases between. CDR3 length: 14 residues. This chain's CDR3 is CSAKGHLPNTEAFF. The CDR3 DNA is TGCAGTGCTAAGGGACACCTCCCGAACACTGAAGCTTTCTTT.

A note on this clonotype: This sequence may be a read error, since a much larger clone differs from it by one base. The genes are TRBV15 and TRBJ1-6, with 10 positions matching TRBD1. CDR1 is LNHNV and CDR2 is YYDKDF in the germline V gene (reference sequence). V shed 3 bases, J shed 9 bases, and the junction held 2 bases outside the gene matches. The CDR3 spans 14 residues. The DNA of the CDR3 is TGTGCCACCAGCAGGGACAGGGGGGGTTCACCCCTCCACTTT. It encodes CATSRDRGGSPLHF.

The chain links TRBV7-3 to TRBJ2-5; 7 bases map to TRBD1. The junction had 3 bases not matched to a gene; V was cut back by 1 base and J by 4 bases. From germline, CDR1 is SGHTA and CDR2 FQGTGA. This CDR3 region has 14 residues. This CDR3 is CASSLSRQGETQYF. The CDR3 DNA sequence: TGTGCCAGCAGCTTAAGCCGACAGGGAGAGACCCAGTACTTC.